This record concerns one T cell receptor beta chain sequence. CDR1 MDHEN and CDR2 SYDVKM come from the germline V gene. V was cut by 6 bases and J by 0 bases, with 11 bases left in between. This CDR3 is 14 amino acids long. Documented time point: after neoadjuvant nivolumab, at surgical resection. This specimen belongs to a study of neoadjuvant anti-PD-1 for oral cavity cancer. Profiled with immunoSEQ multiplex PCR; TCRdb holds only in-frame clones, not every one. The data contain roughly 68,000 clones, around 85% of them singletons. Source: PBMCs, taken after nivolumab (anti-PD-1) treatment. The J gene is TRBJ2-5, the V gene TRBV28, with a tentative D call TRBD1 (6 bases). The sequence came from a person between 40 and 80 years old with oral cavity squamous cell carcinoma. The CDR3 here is CASSPGTYQETQYF. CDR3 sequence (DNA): TGTGCCAGCAGCCCCGGGACATACCAAGAGACCCAGTACTTC.